Sequencing of this T cell receptor beta chain was carried out in a study of T cell responses to AZD1222 COVID-19 vaccine. TCRdb's copy holds only in-frame clones and misses some; the assay was immunoSEQ multiplex PCR. The table has 65,000 to 100,000 clones, approximately 90% seen once. The CDR3 consists of 14 residues. V was shortened by 11 bases and J by 2 bases, with 18 bases between the two germline ends. Germline-derived CDR1 and CDR2 are MNHEY and SVGAGI. The genes are TRBV6-5 and TRBJ1-1, with a possible D match to TRBD1 (6 bases). Specimen: peripheral blood, collected 28 days after the second AZD1222 dose. This clonotype was sampled from an adult who received the AZD1222 COVID-19 vaccine. CDR3 loop: CAGSRDTVNTEAFF. The CDR3 nucleotides read TGTGCCGGGTCAAGGGACACAGTAAACACTGAAGCTTTCTTT.